A single sample is the source of the 16 T cell receptor beta chains below, sequenced in a study of shared clonotypes between healthy human individuals. Profiling relied on immunoSEQ multiplex PCR, and the TCRdb table lists in-frame clones only, not all of them. Of over 2,000,000 clones in the sample, roughly 95% are singletons; the top ten hold 1.5% to 2%. Naive CD8 cells lacked CD45RO and underwent positive selection for CCR7, leaving out terminally differentiated effector memory CD45RA+ cells. Material: naive CD8+ T cells from PBMCs. All receptors derive from a man between 18 and 35 years old in good health. Some clones in this sample may be carry-over from other donors' samples.

Note on this clone: The identical CDR3 is also encoded by other nucleotide sequences in the sample. This chain uses TRBV7-9 with TRBJ1-1; unclear D gene. V lost 5 bases, J lost 4 bases, and 8 bases lay in between. This CDR3 region has 12 residues. The germline gives CDR1 SEHNR, CDR2 FQNEAQ (reference sequence). CDR3 protein: CASSLDRTEAFF. CDR3 DNA sequence: TGTGCCAGCAGCCTGGACCGCACTGAAGCTTTCTTT.

The CDR3 here is CSVTTGSSAEAFF. The DNA for the CDR3 is TGCAGCGTTACCACAGGGAGTAGTGCTGAAGCTTTCTTT. This sequence joins TRBV29-1 and TRBJ1-1; a possible D gene is TRBD1 (6 bases). Between the trimmed V and J ends, which lost 5 bases and 6 bases, there was a span of 16 bases. This CDR3 spans 13 amino acids. Germline V gene sequence: CDR1 SQVTM, CDR2 ANQGSEA.

The chain has TRBV28 and TRBJ2-1; tentative D call: TRBD2 (6 bases). The V gene's germline CDR1 is MDHEN and CDR2 SYDVKM. This CDR3 is built from 13 residues. V lost 10 bases, J lost 7 bases, and 17 bases lay in between. CDR3 loop: CATNTRAGNEQFF. In nucleotides, the CDR3 is TGTGCCACCAACACTCGCGCGGGGAATGAGCAGTTCTTC.

V and J are TRBV5-6 and TRBJ2-1, with a possible D match to TRBD2 (6 bases). The CDR3 extends over 13 amino acids. V lost 0 bases, J lost 12 bases, and 13 bases lay in between. CDR1 is SGHDT, CDR2 YYEEEE, per germline. Here the CDR3 reads CASSLGGASWQFF. The CDR3 DNA reads as TGTGCCAGCAGCTTGGGCGGGGCATCGTGGCAGTTCTTC.

This clone was seen once. The genes are TRBV5-5 and TRBJ1-5; the D is unclear. From germline, CDR1 is SGHKS and CDR2 YYEKEE (reference sequence). The CDR3 spans 14 residues. Trimming took 0 bases from V and 5 from J, leaving 9 bases between them. CDR3 protein: CASSLGSGDQPQHF. CDR3 nucleotides: TGTGCCAGCAGCTTGGGTTCAGGTGATCAGCCCCAGCATTTT.

The chain is built from TRBV7-9 and TRBJ2-1; no reliable D call. CDR3 length equals 13 residues. V lost 6 bases and J 8 bases, leaving 14 bases between the germline ends. Looked up from germline, CDR1 is SEHNR and CDR2 is FQNEAQ (reference sequence). This CDR3 reads CASSEDLLHEQFF. CDR3 DNA sequence: TGTGCCAGCAGTGAAGATTTGCTGCATGAGCAGTTCTTC.

This clone was recorded only once. The chain joins TRBV6-1 to TRBJ1-1; TRBD1 is a possible D gene (6 bases). The CDR3 is 13 amino acids. Trimming took 8 bases from V and 6 from J, leaving 16 bases between them. Germline V lookup: CDR1 MNHNS, CDR2 SASEGT. The CDR3 bases are TGTGCCAGCGGATGGGGGGCGCAATCTGAAGCTTTCTTT. This gives the protein CASGWGAQSEAFF.

In this sample, this clone turned up a few times. The chain combines TRBV19 with TRBJ1-5; 8 bases are a match to TRBD1. J lost 7 bases, V lost 8 bases, and 7 bases had no gene match. This CDR3 region has 13 residues. Germline V gene lookup returns CDR1 LNHDA and CDR2 SQIVND (reference sequence). In DNA form, the CDR3 reads TGTGCCAGTCAGGGGGCGCCCAGGCAGCCCCAGCATTTT. Translating gives CASQGAPRQPQHF.

The V and J genes are TRBV4-3 and TRBJ2-7; 8 bases are shared with TRBD1. With 0 bases clipped from V and 3 bases from J, the junction kept 10 bases outside the gene matches. The CDR3 extends over 17 amino acids. Germline V gene sequence: CDR1 LGHNA, CDR2 YSLEER. The CDR3 sequence is CASSQDKVRQGIYEQYF. DNA of the CDR3: TGCGCCAGCAGCCAAGATAAAGTGAGACAGGGGATCTACGAGCAGTACTTC.

The chain employs TRBV4-3 and TRBJ2-7; maybe TRBD1 (6 bases). Germline V CDR1 and CDR2: LGHNA, YSLEER. The V end was cut by 3 bases, the J end by 0 bases, with 12 bases between. The CDR3 has 15 residues. The CDR3 here is CASSQDRLSSYEQYF. For the CDR3, the DNA is TGCGCCAGCAGCCAGGACAGACTAAGCTCCTACGAGCAGTACTTC.

The chain has TRBV28 and TRBJ1-2; 7 nucleotides line up with TRBD1. This CDR3 has 15 amino acids. J was trimmed by 4 bases and V by 6 bases; bases with no gene match: 11. In germline, CDR1 is MDHEN, CDR2 SYDVKM. This chain's CDR3 is CASSLDRERSYGYTF. CDR3 coding DNA: TGTGCCAGCAGCCTTGACAGGGAACGGAGCTATGGCTACACCTTC.

The rearrangement uses TRBV29-1 and TRBJ2-1, with no clear D. This CDR3 spans 12 amino acids. Trimming took off 7 bases at V and 9 bases at J, with 16 bases between the two ends. Germline CDR1 reads SQVTM; CDR2 reads ANQGSEA. The CDR3 bases are TGCAGCGCCATTGGCCCAGAGTCTGAGCAGTTCTTC. Its protein product is CSAIGPESEQFF.

The chain employs TRBV2 and TRBJ2-7, with 10 bases fitting TRBD1. CDR1 SNHLY and CDR2 FYNNEI come from the germline V gene. V lost 8 bases and J lost 2; bases outside the gene matches: 3. CDR3 length: 13 residues. The CDR3, as DNA: TGTGCCAGCGGACAGGGGGGAGCCTACGAGCAGTACTTC. Translation: CASGQGGAYEQYF.

This sequence joins TRBV25-1 and TRBJ2-5, with D possibly matching TRBD1 (5 bases). The CDR3 runs to 14 residues. Germline V gene data show CDR1 as MGHDK and CDR2 as SYGVNS. The V end was cut by 4 bases, the J end by 1 base, with 10 bases between. This CDR3 reads CASSGMTVQETQYF. In DNA, the CDR3 is TGTGCCAGCAGTGGGATGACAGTCCAAGAGACCCAGTACTTC. Full variable domain (remainder filled in from reference TRBV25-1 and TRBJ2-5): EADIYQTPRYLVIGTGKKITLECSQTMGHDKMYWYQQDPGMELHLIHYSYGVNSTEKGDLSSESTVSRIRTEHFPLTLESARPSHTSQYLCASSGMTVQETQYFGPGTRLLVL.

The rearrangement links TRBV19 to TRBJ2-2; 12 bases align to TRBD2. The CDR3 length is 17 residues. Germline trimming cut 6 bases from V and 4 bases from J; bases unmatched to any gene: 9. CDR1 and CDR2 (germline): LNHDA, SQIVND (reference sequence). CDR3 bases: TGTGCCAGTAGGCCGACTAGCGGGAGTATGTCCACCGGGGAGCTGTTTTTT. This codes for CASRPTSGSMSTGELFF.

The rearrangement links TRBV29-1 to TRBJ2-1, with 8 bases identical to TRBD1. The CDR3 runs to 14 residues. V shed 5 bases and J 6 bases; nucleotides not matched to a gene: 9. Germline CDR1 SQVTM, CDR2 ANQGSEA. CDR3 in DNA: TGCAGCGTTACCCGGGACAGGAAAGGCAATGAGCAGTTCTTC. Its protein product is CSVTRDRKGNEQFF.